This TCR beta chain was captured by sequencing in a study of blood T cell repertoires in COVID-19 (dated by TCRdb to 2018 to 2021). Looking at the study overall: Samples from collaborators originated in the United States, Italy and Spain and spanned both the acute and convalescent phases of COVID-19. The prospective study material was composed of cDNA or gDNA derived from T cells, B-cell-depleted T cells, or PBMCs. Subjects who had been exposed to COVID-19, were actively infected with it, or had recovered from it provided the deeply sampled blood TCRbeta repertoires that made up the dataset. The repertoires were released in a freely available public database meant as a resource for research on the immune response to SARS-CoV-2. Samples came from the ongoing ImmuneRACE study (first 160 participants) plus 1,254 subjects from 6 global collaborators. Nearly every sample came with metadata listing a de-identified subject ID, COVID-19 status, age in years and sex. HLA class I and class II types, where available, came from metadata supplied by the sample provider rather than from assay-based typing. The paper as a whole reports these results and caveats: How much clinical and demographic metadata was included differed by source and by participant, and the metadata was provided uncurated.

Each collaborating institution followed its own protocols to collect whole blood in K2EDTA tubes. For TCRbeta analysis, collaborators shipped samples as frozen whole blood, isolated PBMCs, or DNA extracted from either of those sample types. TCRbeta CDR3 regions were amplified from genomic DNA using the immunoSEQ Assay, a bias-controlled multiplex PCR. The study's own analysis went as follows. Within the assay, amplification of reference gene primers was used to estimate how many nucleated cells each sample contained. To quantify the absolute abundance of each unique TCRbeta CDR3 rearrangement, sequence reads were collapsed and filtered. For each sample, productive Simpson clonality was calculated as the square root of Simpson's diversity index across productive rearrangements. In TCRdb, the immuneACCESS table is reduced to in-frame sequences with V and J assigned. These tables do not hold every clone; where another copy was compared, an unresolved V gene accounts for under half, and the others remain unexplained. The V and J calls and clone size come from that table; D and trimming were worked out from the DNA. Present in this sample are about 69,000 clones, around 77% of which were seen just once. The ten largest account for approximately 17% of the sample.

For CDR1 and CDR2, the germline V gene lists SGHTA and FQGNSA. The trim is 3 bases for V and 15 bases for J, with a gap of 15 bases between the germline ends. Counted from cysteine to phenylalanine, this CDR3 has 12 amino acids. Only CDR3 DNA remains: 36 bases, in frame from the first base. Only one count was recorded for this clone. This receptor's antigen is unknown. Per-nucleotide qualities are absent, and no much larger clonotype sits a single base away. The origin of this receptor is a man between 60 and 75 years old with acute or convalescent COVID-19. In this chain, TRBV7-2 is recombined with TRBJ2-1; a tentative D match to TRBD1 spans 6 bases. Material for sequencing was peripheral blood. The CDR3 protein: CASSFSTGPGFF. The base sequence is TGTGCCAGCAGCTTTTCCACAGGGCCTGGGTTCTTC.